This T cell receptor beta chain came from a study of shared clonotypes between healthy human individuals. CD8 cells classed as naive were CD45RO-negative and positively selected for CCR7, excluding terminally differentiated effector memory CD45RA+ cells. The assay ran at deep level. Measured with immunoSEQ multiplex PCR; TCRdb has only the in-frame clones, and not every one. This sample carries about 800,000 clones, 90% to 98% of them seen once, and the ten largest clones take less than 0.25%. The CDR3 is 15 residues long. Trimming removed 0 bases from V and 6 bases from J, with 16 bases in between. Germline assignment: CDR1 GTSNPN and CDR2 SVGIG (reference sequence).

The clonotype originates from a man younger than 45 in good health. The sample consisted of naive CD8+ T cells sorted from blood. The genes are TRBV30 and TRBJ2-3; tentatively, D is TRBD1 or TRBD2 (5 bases each). The CDR3 DNA is TGTGCCTGGAGTGTGGGGACCGGTCCCGTCGATACGCAGTATTTT. Encoded protein: CAWSVGTGPVDTQYF.